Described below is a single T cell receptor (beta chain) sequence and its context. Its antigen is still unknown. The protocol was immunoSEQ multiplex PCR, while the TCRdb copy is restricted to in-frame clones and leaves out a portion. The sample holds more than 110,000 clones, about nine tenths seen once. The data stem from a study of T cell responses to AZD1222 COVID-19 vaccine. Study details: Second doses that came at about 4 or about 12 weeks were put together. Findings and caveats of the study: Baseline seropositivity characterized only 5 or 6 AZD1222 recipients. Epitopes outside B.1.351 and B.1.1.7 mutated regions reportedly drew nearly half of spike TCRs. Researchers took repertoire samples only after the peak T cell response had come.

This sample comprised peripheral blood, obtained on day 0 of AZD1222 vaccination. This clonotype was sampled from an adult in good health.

CDR3 region: CAISERADYEQYF. The CDR3 DNA is TGTGCCATCAGTGAGAGGGCCGACTACGAGCAGTACTTC. This chain uses TRBV10-3 with TRBJ2-7; D not certain. V lost 2 bases, J lost 3 bases, and 8 bases lay in between. The CDR3 is 13 residues long. Germline V CDR1 and CDR2: ENHRY, SYGVKD.